Listed below are T cell receptor beta chains from one sample, sequenced in a study of regulatory T cells in long-lasting Graves disease. Using its own MiXCR run on the multiplex PCR reads, TCRdb lists one record per CDR3 protein. The sample consists of 530,000 or so distinct CDR3 sequences, 15% to 20% of them appearing once. The data also belong to a second study, concerning T cells in Graves' hyperthyroidism and ophthalmopathy.

Source: peripheral blood mononuclear cells (PBMCs), taken at new diagnosis, from a patient treated with antithyroid drugs. These receptor sequences come from a man aged 18 to 30 with Graves disease. Each CDR3 is given with its conserved first and last residue. D genes are given only for firm matches. The size of a clone is reported for some rows only, either as once, few or many, or as a class for expanded clones.

cdr3_nt	cdr3_aa	cdr3_length	clone_size	d_call	v_call	j_call
TGTGCCAGCAGTGAAGAGGTTAACACCGGGGAGCTGTTTTTT	CASSEEVNTGELFF	14	few	-	TRBV6-4	TRBJ2-2
TGTGCCAGCAGTGGACAGGCATGGAGTCAGCCCCAGCATTTT	CASSGQAWSQPQHF	14	few	-	TRBV2	TRBJ1-5
TGCGCCAGCAGCCCAACCAAGTGGGAACTCCGCACAGATACGCAGTATTTT	CASSPTKWELRTDTQYF	17	-	-	TRBV5-1	TRBJ2-3
TGTGCCAGCAGAGAACGGGGGTCGGGCAATCAGCCCCAGCATTTT	CASRERGSGNQPQHF	15	-	-	TRBV2	TRBJ1-5
TGTGCCAGCAGCCAAGTATTAAGCGGGAGGGTCGAGCAGTTCTTC	CASSQVLSGRVEQFF	15	-	TRBD2	TRBV3-1	TRBJ2-1
TGCGCCAGCAGCTTCGGGCTAGCGGGAGTCTCCTACAATGAGCAGTTCTTC	CASSFGLAGVSYNEQFF	17	many	TRBD2	TRBV5-1	TRBJ2-1
TGTGCCAGCAGCTTAACGGGCGGGGGCAGGACCCAGTACTTC	CASSLTGGGRTQYF	14	many	-	TRBV7-3	TRBJ2-5
TGTGCCAGCAGCTTACAGCGGAGCGCCCAAGAGACCCAGTACTTC	CASSLQRSAQETQYF	15	-	-	TRBV7-3	TRBJ2-5
TGTGCCAGCAGCGGGACTAGCGGGAGTCGTGAGCAGTTCTTC	CASSGTSGSREQFF	14	-	TRBD2	TRBV9	TRBJ2-1
TGTGCCAGCAGCCGAGCGGGTGCTCCCGAGCAGTACTTC	CASSRAGAPEQYF	13	many	-	TRBV11-2	TRBJ2-7
TGTGCCAGCAGAACTAGGGGGACAGGGAATATCCCTGAAGCTTTCTTT	CASRTRGTGNIPEAFF	16	many	TRBD1	TRBV12-3/TRBV12-4	TRBJ1-1
TGTGCCTGGAGTCCGCCCGATACGCAGTATTTT	CAWSPPDTQYF	11	-	-	TRBV30	TRBJ2-3
TGTGCCAGCAGCGTAACAATGTCACTTCGGTTTAACTATGGCTACACCTTC	CASSVTMSLRFNYGYTF	17	-	-	TRBV7-2	TRBJ1-2
TGCAGCGTTGAACAGTTAGACACCGGGGAGCTGTTTTTT	CSVEQLDTGELFF	13	-	-	TRBV29-1	TRBJ2-2
TGTGCCAGCAGCCAAGAAGGACAGCTCTATAATTCACCCCTCCACTTT	CASSQEGQLYNSPLHF	16	few	-	TRBV3-1	TRBJ1-6